This T cell receptor (beta chain) stems from a study of blood T cell repertoires in COVID-19. TCRdb's copy holds only in-frame clones and misses some; the assay was immunoSEQ multiplex PCR. Here the sample spans hundreds of thousands of clones, about 90% being singletons. The sequenced sample was peripheral blood. This TCR was sampled from a woman between 45 and 60 years old who had recovered from COVID-19.

CDR3 loop: CASSPMDRGTYEQYF. DNA for the CDR3: TGCGCCAGCAGCCCAATGGACAGGGGAACCTACGAGCAGTACTTC. The chain carries TRBV5-1 and TRBJ2-7, with 9 nucleotides matching TRBD1. J lost 2 bases, V lost 4 bases, and 7 bases had no gene match. Germline CDR1 is SGHRS and CDR2 is YFSETQ. CDR3 length: 15 amino acids.